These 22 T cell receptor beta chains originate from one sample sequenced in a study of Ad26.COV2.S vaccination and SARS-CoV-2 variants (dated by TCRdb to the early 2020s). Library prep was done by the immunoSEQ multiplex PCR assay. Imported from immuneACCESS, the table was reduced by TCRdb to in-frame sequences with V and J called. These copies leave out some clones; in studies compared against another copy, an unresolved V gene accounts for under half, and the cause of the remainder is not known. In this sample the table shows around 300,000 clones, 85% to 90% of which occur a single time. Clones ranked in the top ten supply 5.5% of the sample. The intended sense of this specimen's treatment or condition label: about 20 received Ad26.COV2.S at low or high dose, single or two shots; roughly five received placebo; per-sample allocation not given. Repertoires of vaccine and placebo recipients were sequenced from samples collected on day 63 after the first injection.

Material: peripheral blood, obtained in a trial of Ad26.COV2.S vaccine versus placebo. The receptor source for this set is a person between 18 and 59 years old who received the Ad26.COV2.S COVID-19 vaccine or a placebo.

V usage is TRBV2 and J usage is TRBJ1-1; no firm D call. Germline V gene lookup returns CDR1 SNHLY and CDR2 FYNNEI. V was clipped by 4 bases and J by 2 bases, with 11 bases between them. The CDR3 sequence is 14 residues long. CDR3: CASSGVVGNTEAFF. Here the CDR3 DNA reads TGTGCCAGCAGTGGGGTTGTAGGTAACACTGAAGCTTTCTTT.

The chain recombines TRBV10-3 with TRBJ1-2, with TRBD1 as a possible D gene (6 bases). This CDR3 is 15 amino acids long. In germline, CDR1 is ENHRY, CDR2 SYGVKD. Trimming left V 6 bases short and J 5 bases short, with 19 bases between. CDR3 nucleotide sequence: TGTGCCATCAGAGCCCCCGGGGGCCACGGGTATGGCTACACCTTC. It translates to CAIRAPGGHGYGYTF.

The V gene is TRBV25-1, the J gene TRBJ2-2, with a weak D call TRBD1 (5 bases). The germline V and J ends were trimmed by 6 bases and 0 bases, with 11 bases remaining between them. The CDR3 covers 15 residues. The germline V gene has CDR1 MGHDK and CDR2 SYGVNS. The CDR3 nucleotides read TGTGCCAGCAGAGGGGTTGGTGCGAACACCGGGGAGCTGTTTTTT. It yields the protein CASRGVGANTGELFF.

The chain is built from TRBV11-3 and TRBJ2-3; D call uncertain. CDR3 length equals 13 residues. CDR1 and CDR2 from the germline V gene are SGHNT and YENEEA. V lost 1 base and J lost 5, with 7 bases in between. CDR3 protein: CASSLVKIDTQYF. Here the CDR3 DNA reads TGTGCCAGCAGCTTAGTTAAGATAGATACGCAGTATTTT. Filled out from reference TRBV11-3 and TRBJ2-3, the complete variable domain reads EAGVVQSPRYKIIEKKQPVAFWCNPISGHNTLYWYLQNLGQGPELLIRYENEEAVDDSQLPKDRFSAERLKGVDSTLKIQPAELGDSAVYLCASSLVKIDTQYFGPGTRLTVL.

The CDR3 DNA reads TGTGCCAGCAGCACCGGGACAGGGTGGGACATTCAGTACTTC. Amino acids: CASSTGTGWDIQYF. The rearrangement joins TRBV7-8 to TRBJ2-4; 9 positions agree with TRBD1. This CDR3 contains 14 residues. Germline CDR1 is SGHVS and CDR2 is FQNEAQ. V lost 5 bases and J lost 8; bases outside the gene matches: 7.

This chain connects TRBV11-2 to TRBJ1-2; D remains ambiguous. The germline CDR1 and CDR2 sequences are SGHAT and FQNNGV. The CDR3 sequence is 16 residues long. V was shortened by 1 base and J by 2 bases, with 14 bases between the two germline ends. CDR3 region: CASSLVPSAGNYGYTF. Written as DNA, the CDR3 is TGTGCCAGCAGCTTAGTCCCAAGCGCGGGAAACTATGGCTACACCTTC.

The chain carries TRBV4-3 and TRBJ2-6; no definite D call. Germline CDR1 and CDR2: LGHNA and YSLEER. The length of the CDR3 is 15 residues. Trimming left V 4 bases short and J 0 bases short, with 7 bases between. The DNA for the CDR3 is TGCGCCAGCAGCCCGATACGCTCTGGGGCCAACGTCCTGACTTTC. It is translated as CASSPIRSGANVLTF.

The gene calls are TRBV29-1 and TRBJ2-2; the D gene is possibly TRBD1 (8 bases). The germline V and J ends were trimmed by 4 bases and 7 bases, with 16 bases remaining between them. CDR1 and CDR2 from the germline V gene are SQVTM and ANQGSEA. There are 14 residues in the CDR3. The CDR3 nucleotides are TGCAGCGTTGGCCACAGGGGGGGCATCGGGGAGCTGTTTTTT. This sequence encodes CSVGHRGGIGELFF.

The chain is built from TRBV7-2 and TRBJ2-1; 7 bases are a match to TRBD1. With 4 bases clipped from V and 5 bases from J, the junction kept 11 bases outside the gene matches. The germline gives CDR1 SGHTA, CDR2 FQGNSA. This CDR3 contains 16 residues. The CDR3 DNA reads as TGTGCCAGCAGCTCGAAAGACAGGGTATTCGACAATGAGCAGTTCTTC. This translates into CASSSKDRVFDNEQFF.

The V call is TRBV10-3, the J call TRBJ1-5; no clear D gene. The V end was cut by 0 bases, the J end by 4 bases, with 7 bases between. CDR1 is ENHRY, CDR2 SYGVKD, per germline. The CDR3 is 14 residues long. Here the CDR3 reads CAISESGTNQPQHF. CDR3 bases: TGTGCCATCAGTGAGTCGGGCACAAATCAGCCCCAGCATTTT.

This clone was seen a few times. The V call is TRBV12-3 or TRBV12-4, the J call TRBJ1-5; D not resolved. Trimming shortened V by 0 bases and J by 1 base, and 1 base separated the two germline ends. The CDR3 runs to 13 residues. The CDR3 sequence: CASSLASNQPQHF. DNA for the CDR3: TGTGCCAGCAGTTTAGCAAGCAATCAGCCCCAGCATTTT.

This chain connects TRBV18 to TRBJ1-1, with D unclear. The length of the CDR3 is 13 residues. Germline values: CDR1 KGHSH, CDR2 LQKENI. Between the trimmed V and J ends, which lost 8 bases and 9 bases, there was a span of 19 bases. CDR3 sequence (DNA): TGTGCCAGCCTCCGTTCGACGGGAGAACAAGCTTTCTTT. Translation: CASLRSTGEQAFF.

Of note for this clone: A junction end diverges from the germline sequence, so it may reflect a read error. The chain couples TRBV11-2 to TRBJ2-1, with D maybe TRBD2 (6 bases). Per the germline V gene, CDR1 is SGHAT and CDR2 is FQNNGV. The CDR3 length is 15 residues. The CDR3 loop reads CASSLGDFSSNEQFF. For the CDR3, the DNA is TGTGCCAGCAGCTTGGGGGACTTCTCCTCCAATGAGCAGTTCTTC. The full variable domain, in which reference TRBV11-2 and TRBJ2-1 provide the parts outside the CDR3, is EAGVAQSPRYKIIEKRQSVAFWCNPISGHATLYWYQQILGQGPKLLIQFQNNGVVDDSQLPKDRFSAERLKGVDSTLKIQPAKLEDSAVYLCASSLGDFSSNEQFFGPGTRLTVL.

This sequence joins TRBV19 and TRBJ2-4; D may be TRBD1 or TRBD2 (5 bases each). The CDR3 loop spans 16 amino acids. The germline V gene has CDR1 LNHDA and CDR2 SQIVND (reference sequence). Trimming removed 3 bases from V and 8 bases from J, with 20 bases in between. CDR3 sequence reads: CASSILPGAPADIQYF. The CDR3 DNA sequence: TGTGCCAGTAGTATCCTGCCCGGGGCCCCAGCGGACATTCAGTACTTC.

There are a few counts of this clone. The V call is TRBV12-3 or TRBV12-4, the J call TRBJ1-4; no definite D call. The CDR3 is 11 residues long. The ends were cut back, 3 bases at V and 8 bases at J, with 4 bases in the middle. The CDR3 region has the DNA TGTGCCAGCAGTTTCGGGGAAAAACTGTTTTTT. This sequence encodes CASSFGEKLFF.

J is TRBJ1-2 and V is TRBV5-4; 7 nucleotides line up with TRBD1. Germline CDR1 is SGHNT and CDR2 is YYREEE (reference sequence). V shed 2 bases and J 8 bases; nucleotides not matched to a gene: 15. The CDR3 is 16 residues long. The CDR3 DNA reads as TGTGCCAGCAGCTTCGAAACTATCGGACAGGTTCAGGGCTACACCTTC. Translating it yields CASSFETIGQVQGYTF.

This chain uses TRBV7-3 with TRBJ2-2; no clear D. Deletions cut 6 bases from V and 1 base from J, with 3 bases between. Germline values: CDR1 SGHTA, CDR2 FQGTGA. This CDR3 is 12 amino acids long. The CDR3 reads CASRQNTGELFF. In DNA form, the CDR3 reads TGTGCCAGCAGACAGAACACCGGGGAGCTGTTTTTT.

The CDR3 DNA follows: TGTGCCAGCAGTTCCGGGGGTAGCGGGGGGCCCTCCTACAATGAGCAGTTCTTC. Translation: CASSSGGSGGPSYNEQFF. The chain combines TRBV27 with TRBJ2-1; 10 bases line up with TRBD2. There are 18 residues in the CDR3. Trimming at V came to 4 bases and at J to 0 bases, leaving 9 bases not matched to a gene. Germline values: CDR1 MNHEY, CDR2 SMNVEV (reference sequence).

The CDR3 region is CARWGQLVNTEAFF. As DNA, the CDR3 is TGTGCCAGATGGGGACAGTTGGTTAACACTGAAGCTTTCTTT. The chain recombines TRBV9 with TRBJ1-1; 7 nucleotides align to TRBD1. Trimming cost V 8 bases and J 2 bases; bases outside gene matches: 9. Looked up from germline, CDR1 is SGDLS and CDR2 is YYNGEE. The CDR3 has 14 residues.

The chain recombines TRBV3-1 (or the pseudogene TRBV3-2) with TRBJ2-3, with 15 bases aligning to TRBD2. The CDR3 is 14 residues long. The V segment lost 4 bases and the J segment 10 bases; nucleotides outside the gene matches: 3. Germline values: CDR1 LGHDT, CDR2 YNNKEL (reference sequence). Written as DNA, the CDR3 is TGTGCCAGCAGCCGGACTAGCGGGAGGGCTGCGCAGTATTTT. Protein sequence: CASSRTSGRAAQYF.

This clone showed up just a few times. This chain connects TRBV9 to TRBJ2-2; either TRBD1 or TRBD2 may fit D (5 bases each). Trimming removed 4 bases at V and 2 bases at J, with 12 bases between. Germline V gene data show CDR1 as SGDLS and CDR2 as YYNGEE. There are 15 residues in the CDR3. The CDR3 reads CASSPRGPNTGELFF. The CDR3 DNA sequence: TGTGCCAGCAGCCCCCGGGGCCCTAACACCGGGGAGCTGTTTTTT.

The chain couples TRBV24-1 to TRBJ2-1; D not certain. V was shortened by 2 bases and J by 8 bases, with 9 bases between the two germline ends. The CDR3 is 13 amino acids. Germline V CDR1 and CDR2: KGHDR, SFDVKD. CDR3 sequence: CATSDYGYDEQFF. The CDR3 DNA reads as TGTGCCACCAGTGATTATGGGTACGATGAGCAGTTCTTC.